What follows are 16 T cell receptor beta chains derived from one specimen sequenced in a study of tumor and adjacent non-tumor tissue in lung cancer. The library came from three nested PCR rounds adapted from ARM-PCR protocols. TCRdb recomputed calls from the multiplex PCR reads with MiXCR, one row per CDR3 protein. The sample lists about 200,000 distinct CDR3 sequences; less than 80% were seen once. This sample's RNA came from whole unsorted tissue. Sequenced: lung tumor tissue. All receptors derive from a man in his fifties or sixties with non-small cell lung cancer.

Details on this clonotype: The junction departs from germline at one end; a sequencing error may be responsible. The chain employs TRBV6-1 and TRBJ2-7; perhaps TRBD2 as D (5 bases). Germline V gene data show CDR1 as MNHNS and CDR2 as SASEGT. CDR3 length: 17 amino acids. The CDR3 DNA is TGTGCCAGTAGCCAACCAAGGGCCCAACTAGGTGCCTACGATCAGTACTTC. Translating gives CASSQPRAQLGAYDQYF.

Note on this clonotype: The junction departs from germline at one end; a sequencing error may be responsible. J is TRBJ2-1 and V is TRBV11-3; perhaps TRBD2 as D (6 bases). The CDR3 is 15 residues long. The germline V gene encodes CDR1 SGHNT and CDR2 YENEEA. CDR3: CVSSLGEGTYNEQLF. The CDR3 nucleotides read TGTGTCAGCAGCTTAGGCGAGGGGACTTACAATGAGCAGTTATTC.

In the case of this clonotype: The junction and the germline gene differ at one end; a read error may be behind it. DNA for the CDR3: TGTGCCAGCGGTTTGGTAGGGTCTGAAGCTTTCTTT. Amino acid sequence: CASGLVGSEAFF. The V and J genes are TRBV12-3 or TRBV12-4 and TRBJ1-1; no clear D. This CDR3 is built from 12 residues.

This clonotype was seen a single time. Being one base from a much bigger clone, this may be a read error. V usage is TRBV20-1 and J usage is TRBJ1-1, with 8 bases lining up with TRBD1. The CDR3 contains 15 residues. Germline V gives CDR1 DFQATT, CDR2 SNEGSKA (reference sequence). CDR3 sequence (DNA): TGCAGTGATAGAGTCCCGACAGGGGCAGACCCTGAAGCTTTCTTT. Protein product: CSDRVPTGADPEAFF.

Points on this clonotype: The CDR3 does not end in the conserved phenylalanine or tryptophan, so this is likely a read error. The chain is built from TRBV20-1 and TRBJ2-1, with unresolved D. Per the germline V gene, CDR1 is DFQATT and CDR2 is SNEGSKA (reference sequence). This CDR3 comprises 13 residues. CDR3 coding DNA: TGTAGTGCTGGCGGATCCTCCTACAATGAGCAGTTCCTC. Amino acid sequence: CSAGGSSYNEQFL.

On this clonotype itself: The junction departs from germline at one end; a sequencing error may be responsible. The chain joins TRBV28 to TRBJ2-7, with 7 bases fitting TRBD1. CDR3 length: 14 residues. The V gene's germline CDR1 is MDHEN and CDR2 SYDVKM. The CDR3 nucleotides read TGTGCCAGCACTATCCCCGGGACAGCCTCCTCTACCGACTTC. Translated: CASTIPGTASSTDF. The variable domain in full, with the rest retrieved from reference TRBV28 and TRBJ2-7, is DVKVTQSSRYLVKRTGEKVFLECVQDMDHENMFWYRQDPGLGLRLIYFSYDVKMKEKGDIPEGYSVSREKKERFSLILESASTNQTSMYLCASTIPGTASSTDFGPGTRLTVT.

This clonotype turned up a few times. This chain connects TRBV5-6 to TRBJ2-1; maybe TRBD2 (6 bases). Germline V gives CDR1 SGHDT, CDR2 YYEEEE. Trimming took 3 bases from V and 12 from J, leaving 10 bases between them. This CDR3 has 11 amino acids. As DNA, the CDR3 is TGTGCCAGCAGCTCACGGGGAGGGCAGTTCTTC. Translation: CASSSRGGQFF.

With respect to this clonotype: At one end the junction does not follow the germline gene, possibly because of a read error. The V and J genes are TRBV20-1 and TRBJ2-1; the D call may be TRBD1 or TRBD2 (6 bases each). The CDR3 sequence is 16 residues long. CDR1 and CDR2 from the germline V gene are DFQATT and SNEGSKA (reference sequence). CDR3 sequence (DNA): TGTAGTGTAGTCCTCCCTCTCCCGGGGGCTTACAATGAGCAGTTCTTC. Translation gives CSVVLPLPGAYNEQFF.

Details on this clonotype: A read error may be the cause here, since a much bigger clone is one base away. The chain joins TRBV20-1 to TRBJ2-1, with no clear D. V was clipped by 3 bases and J by 3 bases, with 12 bases between them. The CDR3 is 14 residues long. CDR1 DFQATT and CDR2 SNEGSKA come from the germline V gene (reference sequence). CDR3 sequence: CSASLSLNYNEQFF. The CDR3 DNA reads as TGCAGTGCTAGCTTGTCTCTGAACTACAATGAGCAGTTCTTC.

With respect to this clonotype: A single base separates this from a much larger clone, so it may be a read error. This chain links TRBV20-1 with TRBJ2-7; weak D call: TRBD1 (5 bases). Germline values: CDR1 DFQATT, CDR2 SNEGSKA (reference sequence). There are 12 residues in the CDR3. The CDR3 here is CSVRQTVYEQYF. The CDR3 DNA sequence: TGCAGTGTTAGACAGACAGTCTACGAGCAGTACTTC.

This chain connects TRBV11-3 to TRBJ1-1; D call uncertain. Germline CDR1 reads SGHNT; CDR2 reads YENEEA. There are 14 residues in the CDR3. The ends were cut back, 5 bases at V and 5 bases at J, with 15 bases in the middle. The CDR3 region has the DNA TGTGCCAGCAGCACGCACGGATGGCAGACTGAAGCTTTCTTT. It translates to CASSTHGWQTEAFF.

About this clonotype: A read error is likely, as this CDR3 ends without the conserved phenylalanine or tryptophan. This chain uses TRBV12-3 or TRBV12-4 with TRBJ2-5; possibly TRBD2 for D (6 bases). The CDR3 extends over 15 amino acids. Trimming removed 5 bases at V and 7 bases at J, with 20 bases between. The CDR3 region has the DNA TGTGCCAGCAGTGTCTCTGGAGGGGCCTCTAGGACCCAGTACCTC. The encoded protein is CASSVSGGASRTQYL.

Remarks on this clonotype: Sequence at one end of the junction differs from germline and may be a read error. The chain has TRBV11-2 and TRBJ2-2, with D maybe TRBD1 (5 bases). This CDR3 spans 15 amino acids. CDR1 is SGHAT and CDR2 is FQNNGV in the germline V gene. The CDR3 nucleotides read TGTGCCAGCAGCTTATTTGGGGCCAGGACCGTGGAGCTGTTTTTT. Amino acid sequence: CASSLFGARTVELFF.

This clonotype was seen a handful of times. Being one base from a much bigger clone, this may be a read error. This rearrangement joins TRBV4-2 to TRBJ2-6; 10 positions match TRBD1. Germline V gene sequence: CDR1 LGHNA, CDR2 YNFKEQ. The CDR3 is 19 residues long. Written as DNA, the CDR3 is TGTGCCAGCAGCCAAGGTATCGGGACAGGGGCCTCTGAGGCCAACGTCCTGACTTTC. This translates into CASSQGIGTGASEANVLTF.

The V call is TRBV30, the J call TRBJ1-1, with D unclear. The CDR3 runs 13 residues. Per germline, CDR1 GTSNPN and CDR2 SVGIG (reference sequence). Trimming pared 5 bases from V and 4 bases from J, leaving 14 bases between. DNA for the CDR3: TGTGCCTGGGACAAGGGAGGAGGCACTGAAGCTTTCTTT. This gives the protein CAWDKGGGTEAFF. The complete variable domain, with remaining parts taken from reference TRBV30 and TRBJ1-1, reads SQTIHQWPATLVQPVGSPLSLECTVEGTSNPNLYWYRQAAGRGLQLLFYSVGIGQISSEVPQNLSASRPQDRQFILSSKKLLLSDSGFYLCAWDKGGGTEAFFGQGTRLTVV.

This chain joins TRBV6-2 or TRBV6-3 and TRBJ2-1; D might be TRBD2 (5 bases). CDR1 and CDR2 from the germline V gene are MNHEY and SVGEGT. The CDR3 is 15 residues long. V lost 8 bases and J 7 bases, leaving 21 bases between the germline ends. The CDR3 sequence: CASRRPSTQMNEQFF. The CDR3 nucleotides are TGTGCCAGCCGAAGGCCTAGCACCCAGATGAATGAGCAGTTCTTC.